This TCR beta chain was captured in a study of OX40 agonist ivuxolimab in advanced cancers. This clone was detected only once. Clones were sequenced by immunoSEQ multiplex PCR, and TCRdb holds only the in-frame ones, with some missing. The sample includes fewer than 50,000 clones, roughly 87% seen only once; the top ten take 15% to 20%. This CDR3 region has 12 residues. V lost 4 bases, J lost 8 bases, and 9 bases lay in between. Germline lookup yields CDR1 SNHLY and CDR2 FYNNEI. Patients who had autoimmune disease history or got systemic immunosuppression were left out. The specimen comprised CD4+ or CD8+ T cells sorted from blood, sampled in a trial of the OX40 agonist ivuxolimab. This clonotype originated in an adult with an advanced solid tumor such as melanoma, head and neck, liver or kidney cancer. The chain carries TRBV2 and TRBJ2-1; D is ambiguous. In nucleotides, the CDR3 is TGTGCCAGCAGTGGTGGAATCGATGAGCAGTTCTTC. Its protein is CASSGGIDEQFF.